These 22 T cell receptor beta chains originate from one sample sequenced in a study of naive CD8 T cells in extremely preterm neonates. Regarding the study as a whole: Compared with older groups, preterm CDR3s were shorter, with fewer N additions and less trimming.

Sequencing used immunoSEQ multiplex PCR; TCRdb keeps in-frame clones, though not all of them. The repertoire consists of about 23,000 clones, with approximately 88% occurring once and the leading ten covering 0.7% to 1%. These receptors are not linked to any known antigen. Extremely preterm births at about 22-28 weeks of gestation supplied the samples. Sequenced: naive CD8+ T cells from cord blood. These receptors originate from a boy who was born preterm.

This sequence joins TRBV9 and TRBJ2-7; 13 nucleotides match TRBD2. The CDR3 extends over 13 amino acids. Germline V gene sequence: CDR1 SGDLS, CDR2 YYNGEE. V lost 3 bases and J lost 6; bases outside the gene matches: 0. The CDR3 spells CASSGLAGGEQYF. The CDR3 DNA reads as TGTGCCAGCAGCGGACTAGCGGGGGGCGAGCAGTACTTC.

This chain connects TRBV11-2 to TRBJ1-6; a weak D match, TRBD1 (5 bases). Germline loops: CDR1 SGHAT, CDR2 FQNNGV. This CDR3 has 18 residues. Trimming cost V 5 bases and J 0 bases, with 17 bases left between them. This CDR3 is CASSPGRQLSSYNSPLHF. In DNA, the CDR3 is TGTGCCAGCAGCCCGGGACGGCAATTGAGCTCCTATAATTCACCCCTCCACTTT. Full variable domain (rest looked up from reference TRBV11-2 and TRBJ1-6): EAGVAQSPRYKIIEKRQSVAFWCNPISGHATLYWYQQILGQGPKLLIQFQNNGVVDDSQLPKDRFSAERLKGVDSTLKIQPAKLEDSAVYLCASSPGRQLSSYNSPLHFGNGTRLTVT.

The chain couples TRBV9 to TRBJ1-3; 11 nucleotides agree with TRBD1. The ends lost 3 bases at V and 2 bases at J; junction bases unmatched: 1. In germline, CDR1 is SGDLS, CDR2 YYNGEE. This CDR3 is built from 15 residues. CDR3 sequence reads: CASSGTGGAGNTIYF. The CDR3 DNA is TGTGCCAGCAGCGGGACAGGGGGCGCTGGAAACACCATATATTTT.

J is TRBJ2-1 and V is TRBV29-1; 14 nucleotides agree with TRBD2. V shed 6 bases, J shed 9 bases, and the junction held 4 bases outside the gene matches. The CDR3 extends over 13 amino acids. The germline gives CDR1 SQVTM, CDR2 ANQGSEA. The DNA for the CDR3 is TGCAGCGTCGGGACTAGCGGGGGCGGTGAGCAGTTCTTC. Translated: CSVGTSGGGEQFF.

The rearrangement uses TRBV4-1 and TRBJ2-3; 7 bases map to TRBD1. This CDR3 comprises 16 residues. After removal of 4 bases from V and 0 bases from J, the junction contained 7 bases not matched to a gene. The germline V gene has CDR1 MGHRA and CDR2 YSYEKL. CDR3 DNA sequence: TGCGCCAGCAGCCGAGCGGACAGGCTTAGCACAGATACGCAGTATTTT. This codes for CASSRADRLSTDTQYF.

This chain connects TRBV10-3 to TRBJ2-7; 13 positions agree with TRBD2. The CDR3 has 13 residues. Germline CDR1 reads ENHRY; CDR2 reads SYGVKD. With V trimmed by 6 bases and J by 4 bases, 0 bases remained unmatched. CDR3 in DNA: TGTGCCATCAGGACTAGCGGGGGGTACGAGCAGTACTTC. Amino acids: CAIRTSGGYEQYF.

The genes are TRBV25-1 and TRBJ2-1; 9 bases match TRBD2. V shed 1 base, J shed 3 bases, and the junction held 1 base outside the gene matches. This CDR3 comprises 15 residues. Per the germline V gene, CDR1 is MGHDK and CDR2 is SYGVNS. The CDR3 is CASSEWRGGYNEQFF. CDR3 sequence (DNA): TGTGCCAGCAGTGAATGGCGGGGGGGCTACAATGAGCAGTTCTTC.

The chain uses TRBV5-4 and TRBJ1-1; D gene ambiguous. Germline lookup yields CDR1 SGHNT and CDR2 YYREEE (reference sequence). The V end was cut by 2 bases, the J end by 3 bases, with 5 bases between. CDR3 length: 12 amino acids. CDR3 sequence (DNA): TGTGCCAGCAGCTTCGGACACACTGAAGCTTTCTTT. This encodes CASSFGHTEAFF.

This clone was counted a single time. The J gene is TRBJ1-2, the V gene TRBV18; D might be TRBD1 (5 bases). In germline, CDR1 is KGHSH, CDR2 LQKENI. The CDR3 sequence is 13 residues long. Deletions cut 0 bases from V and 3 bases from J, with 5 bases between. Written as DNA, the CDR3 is TGTGCCAGCTCACCACCGGGACACTATGGCTACACCTTC. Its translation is CASSPPGHYGYTF. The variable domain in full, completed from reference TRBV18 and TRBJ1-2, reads NAGVMQNPRHLVRRRGQEARLRCSPMKGHSHVYWYRQLPEEGLKFMVYLQKENIIDESGMPKERFSAEFPKEGPSILRIQQVVRGDSAAYFCASSPPGHYGYTFGSGTRLTVV.

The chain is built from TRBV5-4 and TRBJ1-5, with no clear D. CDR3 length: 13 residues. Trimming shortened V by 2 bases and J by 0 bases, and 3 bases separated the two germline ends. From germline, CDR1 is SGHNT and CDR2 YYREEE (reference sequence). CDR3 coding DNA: TGTGCCAGCAGCTTACATAGCAATCAGCCCCAGCATTTT. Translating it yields CASSLHSNQPQHF. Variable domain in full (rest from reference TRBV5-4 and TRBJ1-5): ETGVTQSPTHLIKTRGQQVTLRCSSQSGHNTVSWYQQALGQGPQFIFQYYREEENGRGNFPPRFSGLQFPNYSSELNVNALELDDSALYLCASSLHSNQPQHFGDGTRLSIL.

The CDR3, as DNA: TGCGCCAGCAGCCCTAAGACAGGGGCAGATACGCAGTATTTT. Translating it yields CASSPKTGADTQYF. The rearrangement uses TRBV4-1 and TRBJ2-3, with TRBD1 identical over 8 bases. The V segment lost 4 bases and the J segment 4 bases; nucleotides outside the gene matches: 4. This CDR3 region has 14 residues. From germline, CDR1 is MGHRA and CDR2 YSYEKL.

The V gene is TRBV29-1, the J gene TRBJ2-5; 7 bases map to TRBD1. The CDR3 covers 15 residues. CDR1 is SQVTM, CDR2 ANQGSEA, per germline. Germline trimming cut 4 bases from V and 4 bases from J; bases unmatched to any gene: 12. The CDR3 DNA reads TGCAGCGTTGTAGGGGACAGTAGAAGTGGAGAGACCCAGTACTTC. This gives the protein CSVVGDSRSGETQYF.

Here the CDR3 reads CSVGDEKLFF. CDR3 DNA: TGCAGCGTTGGGGATGAAAAACTGTTTTTT. This sequence joins TRBV29-1 and TRBJ1-4, with D unresolved. The CDR3 has 10 residues. V lost 4 bases and J lost 6, with 3 bases in between. Germline V gene data show CDR1 as SQVTM and CDR2 as ANQGSEA.

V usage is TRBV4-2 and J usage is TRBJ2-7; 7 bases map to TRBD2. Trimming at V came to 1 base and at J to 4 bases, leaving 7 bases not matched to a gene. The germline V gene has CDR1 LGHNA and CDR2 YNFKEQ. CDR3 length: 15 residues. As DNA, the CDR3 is TGTGCCAGCAGCCAAGTTCCGGGGGGACGGTACGAGCAGTACTTC. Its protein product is CASSQVPGGRYEQYF.

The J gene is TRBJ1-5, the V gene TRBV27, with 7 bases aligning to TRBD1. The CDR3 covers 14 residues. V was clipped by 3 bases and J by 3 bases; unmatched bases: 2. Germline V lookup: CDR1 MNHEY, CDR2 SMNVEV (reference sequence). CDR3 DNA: TGTGCCAGCAGTTTCAGGGGGGCCAATCAGCCCCAGCATTTT. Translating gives CASSFRGANQPQHF.

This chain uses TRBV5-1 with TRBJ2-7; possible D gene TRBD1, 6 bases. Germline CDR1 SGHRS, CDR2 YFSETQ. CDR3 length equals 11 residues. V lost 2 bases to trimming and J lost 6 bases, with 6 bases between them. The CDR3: CASSFRGEQYF. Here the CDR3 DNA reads TGCGCCAGCAGCTTCAGGGGCGAGCAGTACTTC.

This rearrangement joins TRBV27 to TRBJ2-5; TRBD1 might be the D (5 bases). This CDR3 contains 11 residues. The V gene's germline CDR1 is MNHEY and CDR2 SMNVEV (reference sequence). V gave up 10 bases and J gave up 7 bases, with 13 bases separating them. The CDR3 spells CATWATGTQYF. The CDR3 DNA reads TGTGCCACCTGGGCTACAGGGACCCAGTACTTC.

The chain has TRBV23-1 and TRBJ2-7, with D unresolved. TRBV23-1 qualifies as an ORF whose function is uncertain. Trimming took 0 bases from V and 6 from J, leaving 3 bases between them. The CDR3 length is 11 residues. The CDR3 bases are TGCGCCAGCAGTCAATCAGGCGAGCAGTACTTC. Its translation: CASSQSGEQYF.

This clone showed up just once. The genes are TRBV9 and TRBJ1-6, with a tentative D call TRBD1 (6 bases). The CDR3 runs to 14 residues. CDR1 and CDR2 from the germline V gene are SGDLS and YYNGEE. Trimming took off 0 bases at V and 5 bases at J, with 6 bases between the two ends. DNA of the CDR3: TGTGCCAGCAGCGTAGCAGGGGATAATTCACCCCTCCACTTT. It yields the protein CASSVAGDNSPLHF.

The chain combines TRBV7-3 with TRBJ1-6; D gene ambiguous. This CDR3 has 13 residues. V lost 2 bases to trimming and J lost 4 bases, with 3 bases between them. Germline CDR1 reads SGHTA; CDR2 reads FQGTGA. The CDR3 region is CASSLGYNSPLHF. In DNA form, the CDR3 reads TGTGCCAGCAGCTTAGGGTATAATTCACCCCTCCACTTT.

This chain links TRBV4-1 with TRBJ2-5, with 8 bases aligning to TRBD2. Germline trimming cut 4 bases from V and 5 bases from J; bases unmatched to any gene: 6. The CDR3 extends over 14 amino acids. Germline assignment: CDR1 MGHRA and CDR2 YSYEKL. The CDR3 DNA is TGCGCCAGCAGCCCCCTAGCGGGCGGTGAGACCCAGTACTTC. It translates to CASSPLAGGETQYF.

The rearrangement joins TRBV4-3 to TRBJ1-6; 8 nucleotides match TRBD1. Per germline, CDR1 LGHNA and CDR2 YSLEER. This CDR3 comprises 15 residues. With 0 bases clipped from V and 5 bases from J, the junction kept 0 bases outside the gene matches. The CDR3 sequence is CASSQDRGHNSPLHF. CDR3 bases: TGCGCCAGCAGCCAAGACAGGGGGCATAATTCACCCCTCCACTTT.